This T cell receptor beta chain comes out of a study of cytomegalovirus exposure and HLA in healthy donors. Study-level background: Genotyping showed roughly 76% of roughly 390 donors falling in the Caucasian-associated ancestry cluster.

Germline values: CDR1 SNHLY, CDR2 FYNNEI. The CDR3 totals 14 residues. V lost 4 bases to trimming and J lost 3 bases; unmatched junction nucleotides: 3. Primers: 60 Vbeta forward and 13 Jbeta reverse. Profiling relied on immunoSEQ multiplex PCR, and the TCRdb table lists in-frame clones only, not all of them. The table shows more than 110,000 clones, with 76% occurring only once. In regard to this clone: Its matching antigen is unknown.

Study-level points and caveats: TCR beta chain V- and J-gene trimming was linked, in a later analysis, to a missense variant in DCLRE1C. About 87% or about 30% of the time was how often most TCR beta V segments were productive, according to an earlier analysis.

V gene TRBV2 combines with J gene TRBJ2-5; 9 bases line up with TRBD1. The source of this sequence is a man aged 18 to 30 in good health and CMV-seronegative. Sequencing was performed on PBMCs. CDR3 bases: TGTGCCAGCAGTGCGGGACAGGGTAAAGAGACCCAGTACTTC. This codes for CASSAGQGKETQYF.